This paragraph reports one TCR beta chain. Compared with germline, one end of the junction differs, possibly owing to a read error. This sample is drawn from a study of blood T cells in healthy people across ages. Donor samples were obtained from healthy Caucasian individuals from Russia, aged 6 to 90. Per germline, CDR1 SGDLS and CDR2 YYNGEE. The CDR3 sequence is 15 residues long. Alongside a J-beta primer mix, a sample-barcoded 5' primer served in a second PCR lasting about 6 to 11 cycles. TCRdb re-analysed the 5' RACE reads in MiXCR, keeping a single row per CDR3 protein. The sample carries 550,000 to 750,000 distinct CDR3 sequences, around 20% recorded once.

This clonotype was sampled from a man aged 70-80 years in good health. The source material was blood. This chain uses TRBV9 with TRBJ2-4; no definite D call. CDR3 sequence: CASSVDPGSKDIQYF. As DNA, the CDR3 is TGTGCCAGCAGCGTAGATCCCGGTTCCAAAGACATTCAGTACTTC. The whole variable domain, remainder taken from reference TRBV9 and TRBJ2-4, is DSGVTQTPKHLITATGQRVTLRCSPRSGDLSVYWYQQSLDQGLQFLIQYYNGEERAKGNILERFSAQQFPDLHSELNLSSLELGDSALYFCASSVDPGSKDIQYFGAGTRLSVL.